The T cell receptor beta chain described here comes from a study of CD8+ T cells in alopecia areata. Study background: Oral tofacitinib (5 to 10 mg twice daily) was administered to treated patients.

Germline-derived CDR1 and CDR2 are KGHSH and LQKENI. Trimming removed 3 bases from V and 8 bases from J, with 11 bases in between. The CDR3 runs to 13 residues. Study results and caveats: Normal scalp showed lower clonality than lesional scalp, especially alopecia totalis/universalis. Relative to mice, TCR sharing across patients was less clear, a difference possibly HLA-related. Scalp samples also yield sequences from resident alphabeta T cells of normal skin.

Remarks on this clone: Its target is not known.

In each case, RNA was isolated and then reverse transcribed into cDNA as the sequencing template. Assay used: immunoSEQ multiplex PCR; TCRdb lists only in-frame clones, some missing. The repertoire includes 150,000 to 200,000 clones, 59% of them detected once, and under 15% sits in the top ten. Sequencing used CD4+ T cells sorted from blood, obtained at week 0. This TCR came from a human donor with alopecia areata. This chain uses TRBV18 with TRBJ1-5; no clear D gene. CDR3 in DNA: TGTGCCAGCTCACCCGGGAACCTCGAGCCCCAGCATTTT. Residues: CASSPGNLEPQHF.